Following are 22 T cell receptor beta chains from one sample sequenced in a study of blood T cells in healthy people across ages (dated by TCRdb to 2014 to 2015). Library generation was performed with 5' RACE. Reads for this sample came from an Illumina HiSeq 2500. A second about 6 to 11 cycle PCR used a sample-barcoded 5' primer and a J-beta primer mix. Clones were called with MiXCR by TCRdb after fastp trimmed the public reads at Q25, and only in-frame beta chains were retained. Duplicate CDR3 protein sequences are folded into a single record with the most common DNA and genes. This sample is represented by some 1.6 million distinct CDR3 sequences; around 35% of them were singletons. The leading ten clones occupy approximately 10% of the sample. The material sequenced was blood. These receptors were collected from a woman aged 25 to 45 in good health.

This clonotype was observed many times. J is TRBJ2-7 and V is TRBV5-1; 10 bases line up with TRBD1. Germline V CDR1 and CDR2: SGHRS, YFSETQ. The length of the CDR3 is 15 residues. With V trimmed by 4 bases and J by 1 base, 5 bases remained unmatched. The CDR3 coding sequence is TGCGCCAGCAGCGACGCGGGACAGGGGTCCTACGAGCAGTACTTC. This gives the protein CASSDAGQGSYEQYF.

This chain joins TRBV4-1 and TRBJ2-5; possible D gene TRBD2, 6 bases. The V end lost 1 base, the J end lost 4 bases, and 19 bases lay between the germline ends. Germline CDR1 reads MGHRA; CDR2 reads YSYEKL. The CDR3 length is 17 residues. This chain's CDR3 is CASSQAPKAAGGETQYF. CDR3 sequence (DNA): TGCGCCAGCAGCCAAGCCCCCAAGGCTGCCGGGGGAGAGACCCAGTACTTC.

This clonotype was seen only a few times. CDR3 amino acids: CASSQGQDRWTQYF. DNA for the CDR3: TGTGCCAGCAGCCAAGGGCAGGACAGATGGACCCAGTACTTC. This chain links TRBV3-1 with TRBJ2-5; D possibly corresponds to TRBD1 (6 bases). The CDR3 extends over 14 amino acids. V was shortened by 1 base and J by 7 bases, with 13 bases between the two germline ends. Germline V lookup: CDR1 LGHDT, CDR2 YNNKEL (reference sequence).

This chain connects TRBV2 to TRBJ2-4; D is tentatively TRBD1 or TRBD2 (5 bases each). Gene TRBJ2-7 matches the end of the DNA better, so the J call may be wrong. The CDR3 spans 15 residues. Germline lookup yields CDR1 SNHLY and CDR2 FYNNEI. The CDR3 sequence is CASSEEGRPPYEQYF. CDR3 DNA: TGTGCCAGCAGTGAAGAGGGACGGCCTCCCTACGAGCAGTACTTC.

The V and J genes are TRBV11-2 and TRBJ2-3, with D possibly TRBD1 on 6 matching bases. The CDR3 is 16 amino acids. Trimming shortened V by 4 bases and J by 5 bases, and 19 bases separated the two germline ends. CDR1 SGHAT and CDR2 FQNNGV come from the germline V gene. CDR3 in DNA: TGTGCCAGCAGCTCCGGGACCCAACAGGGAATAGATACGCAGTATTTT. Encoded protein: CASSSGTQQGIDTQYF.

To note about this clonotype: At one end, the junction sequence differs from germline, possibly due to a read error. The chain joins TRBV10-3 to TRBJ1-1; tentative D call: TRBD1 (6 bases). Germline V gene sequence: CDR1 ENHRY, CDR2 SYGVKD. This CDR3 contains 15 residues. Here the CDR3 DNA reads TGTGCCATCAGTTCATCACAGGGCATGAACACCGAAGCTTTCTTT. This encodes CAISSSQGMNTEAFF.

Only one count was recorded for this clonotype. The rearrangement links TRBV5-1 to TRBJ1-4; TRBD1 agrees at 7 bases. The length of the CDR3 is 17 residues. V was pared by 4 bases and J by 0 bases, with 9 bases of the junction left unmatched. From germline, CDR1 is SGHRS and CDR2 YFSETQ. The CDR3 DNA sequence: TGCGCCAGCAGCCCGACAGGGTTTGGAGCAACTAATGAAAAACTGTTTTTT. Amino acids: CASSPTGFGATNEKLFF.

The count of this clonotype is one. The rearrangement uses TRBV4-1 and TRBJ2-7; TRBD2 aligns across 7 bases. Germline values: CDR1 MGHRA, CDR2 YSYEKL. CDR3 length: 17 residues. J was trimmed by 4 bases and V by 2 bases; bases with no gene match: 14. The CDR3 here is CASSQPNMAGVRYEQYF. The CDR3, as DNA: TGCGCCAGCAGCCAACCCAACATGGCGGGAGTAAGATACGAGCAGTACTTC.

Details on this clonotype: Sequence at one end of the junction differs from germline and may be a read error. The chain links TRBV5-1 to TRBJ2-7; D is tentatively TRBD1 or TRBD2 (6 bases each). Germline values: CDR1 SGHRS, CDR2 YFSETQ. The CDR3 has 11 residues. CDR3 sequence (DNA): TGCGCCTGCAGCTTGGAGGGGGTGCAGTACTTC. It specifies CACSLEGVQYF.

The CDR3 region is CASSHSGRKDEQYF. The DNA for the CDR3 is TGTGCCAGCAGCCATAGCGGGAGAAAAGACGAGCAGTACTTC. The rearrangement links TRBV3-1 to TRBJ2-7; 9 bases fit TRBD2. This CDR3 has 14 amino acids. Germline CDR1 and CDR2: LGHDT and YNNKEL (reference sequence). J was trimmed by 5 bases and V by 3 bases; bases with no gene match: 5.

This rearrangement joins TRBV6-1 to TRBJ2-5; D possibly uses TRBD1 or TRBD2 (5 bases each). The CDR3 has 14 amino acids. CDR1 and CDR2 (germline): MNHNS, SASEGT. The V end lost 3 bases, the J end lost 2 bases, and 10 bases lay between the germline ends. CDR3 region: CASSDFWGQETQYF. The CDR3 DNA sequence: TGTGCCAGCAGTGATTTCTGGGGGCAAGAGACCCAGTACTTC.

This clonotype was found a few times. The junction and the germline gene differ at one end; a read error may be behind it. V gene TRBV7-3 combines with J gene TRBJ2-3; TRBD2 matches 7 bases. CDR1 and CDR2 (germline): SGHTA, FQGTGA. This CDR3 comprises 18 residues. The CDR3 DNA is TGTGCCGGCAGCTTAAAGGGCCGGGCTAGCGGATACACAGATACGCAGTATTTT. Translating it yields CAGSLKGRASGYTDTQYF.

This clonotype was seen only once. An end of the junction does not agree with germline; a read error may underlie this. The chain uses TRBV24-1 and TRBJ2-2, with D hard to call. This CDR3 contains 14 residues. Germline values: CDR1 KGHDR, CDR2 SFDVKD. CDR3 residues: CATGDLSGTGELFF. CDR3 nucleotide sequence: TGTGCCACCGGTGATTTATCCGGGACCGGGGAGCTGTTTTTT.

Of note for this clonotype: At one end, the junction sequence differs from germline, possibly due to a read error. The chain combines TRBV6-9 with TRBJ2-7; D tentatively fits TRBD1 or TRBD2 (5 bases each). The CDR3 has 17 amino acids. Germline loops: CDR1 MNHGY, CDR2 SVAAGI. The CDR3, as DNA: TGTGCCGGCAGTTATGTAGACGGGGCGGCCCACTCCTACGAGCAGTACTTC. Protein product: CAGSYVDGAAHSYEQYF.

Comment on this clonotype: The junction departs from germline at one end; a sequencing error may be responsible. The J gene is TRBJ2-5, the V gene TRBV27; D gene unclear. The CDR3 is made up of 15 amino acids. The germline V gene encodes CDR1 MNHEY and CDR2 SMNVEV (reference sequence). The CDR3 sequence is CVSALLDIGRQTQYF. Written as DNA, the CDR3 is TGTGTCAGCGCGCTTTTAGATATAGGGCGACAGACCCAGTACTTC.

This clonotype appeared a few times. The genes are TRBV20-1 and TRBJ2-3; 8 bases are a match to TRBD2. Germline CDR1 and CDR2: DFQATT and SNEGSKA (reference sequence). CDR3 size: 15 residues. V shed 1 base and J 4 bases; nucleotides not matched to a gene: 7. CDR3 nucleotides: TGCAGTGCTAGAGGGCCGACTAGCGTGTCAGATACGCAGTATTTT. This translates into CSARGPTSVSDTQYF.

The chain couples TRBV5-1 to TRBJ2-1; perhaps TRBD1 as D (6 bases). CDR3 length: 16 amino acids. The germline V gene encodes CDR1 SGHRS and CDR2 YFSETQ. V lost 4 bases and J 7 bases, leaving 21 bases between the germline ends. The CDR3 region is CASSPNRAPPTNEQFF. The DNA of the CDR3 is TGCGCCAGCAGCCCGAACAGGGCCCCACCCACGAATGAGCAGTTCTTC.

The chain links TRBV20-1 to TRBJ1-2; 7 positions agree with TRBD1. The CDR3 runs to 13 residues. Trimming cost V 6 bases and J 3 bases; bases outside gene matches: 7. The germline V gene encodes CDR1 DFQATT and CDR2 SNEGSKA (reference sequence). CDR3 residues: CSAKDRSDYGYTF. The CDR3 coding sequence is TGCAGTGCGAAGGACAGGTCGGACTATGGCTACACCTTC.

This rearrangement joins TRBV20-1 to TRBJ2-3; 7 bases are shared with TRBD2. The J segment lost 2 bases and the V segment lost 3 bases, leaving 14 bases of the junction unmatched. This CDR3 is 17 amino acids long. In germline, CDR1 is DFQATT, CDR2 SNEGSKA (reference sequence). This CDR3 is CSASKNGLVEITDTQYF. The CDR3 DNA reads as TGCAGTGCTAGTAAGAACGGACTAGTGGAAATCACAGATACGCAGTATTTT.

Concerning this clonotype itself: A much larger clone differs from this one at a single base, so this may be a read error. The chain joins TRBV4-1 to TRBJ2-1; 8 bases are a match to TRBD2. This CDR3 spans 14 amino acids. Germline CDR1 reads MGHRA; CDR2 reads YSYEKL. The CDR3 coding sequence is TGCACCAGCAGCCAAGAAATGGTGCTAGCGGGGCAGTTCTTC. Translation gives CTSSQEMVLAGQFF.

The chain is built from TRBV19 and TRBJ2-7, with 7 bases aligning to TRBD2. V shed 3 bases, J shed 3 bases, and the junction held 11 bases outside the gene matches. This CDR3 is built from 16 residues. Germline CDR1 reads LNHDA; CDR2 reads SQIVND (reference sequence). As DNA, the CDR3 is TGTGCCAGTAGTATGGGTCCCGGTTCTAGCGGCTACGAGCAGTACTTC. Translation: CASSMGPGSSGYEQYF.

Concerning this clonotype itself: One base away lies a much larger clone, so this may be a sequencing read error. The chain employs TRBV6-6 and TRBJ2-7; D is perhaps TRBD1 (6 bases). Germline V gives CDR1 MNHNY, CDR2 SVGAGI (reference sequence). The CDR3 is 15 residues long. Written as DNA, the CDR3 is TGTGCCAGCAGTTACTCGGACAGCTCAGAGTACGAGCGGTACTTC. Its protein is CASSYSDSSEYERYF.